This T cell receptor beta chain stems from a study of early T cells in non-severe SARS-CoV-2 infection. Study context: Unpaired chains resulted from sequencing bulk RNA of unsorted whole blood.

V was cut by 5 bases and J by 10 bases, with 20 bases left in between. CDR3 length: 14 residues. Germline loops: CDR1 MDHEN, CDR2 SYDVKM. There are many counts of this clonotype. Attached unique molecular identifiers marked individual cDNA molecules. TCRdb processed the 5' RACE reads anew with MiXCR; each CDR3 protein has one entry. The table includes tens of thousands of distinct CDR3 sequences, approximately 10% detected once. V and J are TRBV28 and TRBJ1-1; TRBD1 might be the D (5 bases). The sequenced material came from whole blood. This TCR was recovered from an adult who was a healthcare worker with PCR-confirmed SARS-CoV-2 infection or an uninfected control (not recorded which). For the CDR3, the DNA is TGTGCCAGCAGTCCACCGGGGGTGCTTGGTACAGCTTTCTTT. Translating it yields CASSPPGVLGTAFF.